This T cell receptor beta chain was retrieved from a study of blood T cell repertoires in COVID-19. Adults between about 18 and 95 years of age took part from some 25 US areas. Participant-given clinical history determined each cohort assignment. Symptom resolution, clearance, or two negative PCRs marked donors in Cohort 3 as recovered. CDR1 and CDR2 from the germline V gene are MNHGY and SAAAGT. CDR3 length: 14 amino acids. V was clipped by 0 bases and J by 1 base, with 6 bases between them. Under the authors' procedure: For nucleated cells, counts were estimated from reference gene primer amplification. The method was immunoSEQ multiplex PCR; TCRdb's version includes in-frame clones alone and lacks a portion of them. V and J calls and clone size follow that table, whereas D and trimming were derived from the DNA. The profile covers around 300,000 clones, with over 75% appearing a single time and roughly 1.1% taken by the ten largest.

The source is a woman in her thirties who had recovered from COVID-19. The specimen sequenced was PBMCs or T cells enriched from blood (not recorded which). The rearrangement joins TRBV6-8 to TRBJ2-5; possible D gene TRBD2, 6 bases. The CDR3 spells CASSYSGLQETQYF. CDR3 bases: TGTGCCAGCAGTTACTCGGGACTCCAAGAGACCCAGTACTTC.